This T cell receptor beta chain was sequenced for a study of cytomegalovirus exposure and HLA in healthy donors. Across the whole study: Roughly 85 million unique TCRs from HLA-typed donors made up an early data release. Broader study findings: With later analysis, a missense DCLRE1C variant became linked to TCR beta V- and J-gene trimming. Reported results showed that the classifier diagnosed cytomegalovirus status with high specificity and sensitivity. As a later analysis revealed, most CMV-associated TCR beta chains appeared HLA-restricted.

PCR used 60 Vbeta primers and 13 Jbeta primers. Sequencing was performed with immunoSEQ multiplex PCR; in TCRdb, only in-frame clones are kept and a portion is missing. The data hold 95,000 to 150,000 clones, with under 12% observed a single time. The V gene lost 2 bases and the J gene lost 3 bases, with 8 bases spanning the gap. CDR3 length: 14 amino acids. CDR1 MNHNY and CDR2 SVGAGI come from the germline V gene (reference sequence). In regard to this clone: The antigen remains unidentified.

The clonotype comes from a woman aged 18-29 years in good health and CMV-seropositive. The sequenced sample consisted of PBMCs. The gene calls are TRBV6-6 and TRBJ1-5; D remains ambiguous. The CDR3 sequence is CASSYGSSNQPQHF. The DNA for the CDR3 is TGTGCCAGCAGTTACGGGAGTTCCAATCAGCCCCAGCATTTT.